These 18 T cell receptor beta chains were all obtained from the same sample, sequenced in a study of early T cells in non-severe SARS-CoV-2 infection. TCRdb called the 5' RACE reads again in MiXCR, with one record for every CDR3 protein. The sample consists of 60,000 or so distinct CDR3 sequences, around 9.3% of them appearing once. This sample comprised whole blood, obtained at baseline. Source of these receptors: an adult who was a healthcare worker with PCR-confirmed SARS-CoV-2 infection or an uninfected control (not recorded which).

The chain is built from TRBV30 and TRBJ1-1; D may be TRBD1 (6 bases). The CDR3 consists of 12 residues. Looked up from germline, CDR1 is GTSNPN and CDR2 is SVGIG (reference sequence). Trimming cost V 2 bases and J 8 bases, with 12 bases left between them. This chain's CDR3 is CAWSITQGEAFF. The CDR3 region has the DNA TGTGCCTGGAGTATCACGCAGGGGGAAGCTTTCTTT.

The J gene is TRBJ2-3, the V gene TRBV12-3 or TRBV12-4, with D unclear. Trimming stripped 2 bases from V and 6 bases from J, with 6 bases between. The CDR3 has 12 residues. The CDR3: CASSLWMDTQYF. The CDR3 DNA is TGTGCCAGCAGTTTATGGATGGATACGCAGTATTTT.

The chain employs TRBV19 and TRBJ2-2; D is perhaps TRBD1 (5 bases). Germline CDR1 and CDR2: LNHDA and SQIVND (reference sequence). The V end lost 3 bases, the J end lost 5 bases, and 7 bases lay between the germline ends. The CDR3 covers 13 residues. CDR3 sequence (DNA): TGTGCCAGTAGTATTGCAGGGACCGGGGAGCTGTTTTTT. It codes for CASSIAGTGELFF.

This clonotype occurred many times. The CDR3 DNA reads TGTGCCAGCAGTTCCCGGGACAGGGCATTTTCCTACGAGCAGTACTTC. This sequence encodes CASSSRDRAFSYEQYF. The chain has TRBV6-6 and TRBJ2-7, with 9 positions matching TRBD1. Germline CDR1 and CDR2: MNHNY and SVGAGI (reference sequence). Unmatched junction bases numbered 8, after V lost 4 bases and J lost 1 base. The CDR3 is 16 amino acids.

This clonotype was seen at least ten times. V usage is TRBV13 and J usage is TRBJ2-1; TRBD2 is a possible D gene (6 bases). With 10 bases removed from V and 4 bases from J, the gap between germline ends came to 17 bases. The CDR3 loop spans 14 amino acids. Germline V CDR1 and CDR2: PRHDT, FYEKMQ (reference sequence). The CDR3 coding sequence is TGTGCCACCCGGACGTGGGGGGATTACAATGAGCAGTTCTTC. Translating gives CATRTWGDYNEQFF.

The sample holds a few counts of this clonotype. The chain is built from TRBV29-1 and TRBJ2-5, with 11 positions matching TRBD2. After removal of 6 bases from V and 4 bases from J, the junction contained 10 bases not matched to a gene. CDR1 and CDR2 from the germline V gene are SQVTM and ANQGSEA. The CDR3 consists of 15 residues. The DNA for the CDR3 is TGCAGCGTCGCGTTGGGGCTAGCGGGAGGAGAGACCCAGTACTTC. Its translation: CSVALGLAGGETQYF.

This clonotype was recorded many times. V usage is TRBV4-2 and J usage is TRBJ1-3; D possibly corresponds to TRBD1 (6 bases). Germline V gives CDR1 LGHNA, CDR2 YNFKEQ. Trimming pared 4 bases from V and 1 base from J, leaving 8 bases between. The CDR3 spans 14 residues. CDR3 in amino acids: CASSLGGSGNTIYF. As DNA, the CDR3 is TGTGCCAGCAGCCTAGGGGGATCTGGAAACACCATATATTTT.

The CDR3 DNA follows: TGCAGCGTTGAGGACCGAAGATTGAACTATGGCTACACCTTC. It specifies CSVEDRRLNYGYTF. The rearrangement joins TRBV29-1 to TRBJ1-2; no clear D gene. Germline loops: CDR1 SQVTM, CDR2 ANQGSEA. V shed 3 bases and J shed 2 bases, with 13 bases lying between them. The CDR3 consists of 14 residues.

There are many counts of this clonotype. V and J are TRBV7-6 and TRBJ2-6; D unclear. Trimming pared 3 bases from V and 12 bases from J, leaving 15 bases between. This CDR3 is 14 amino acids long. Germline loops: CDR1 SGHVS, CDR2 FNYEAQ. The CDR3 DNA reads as TGTGCCAGCAGCTTGTCTCCCACGCCCAGCGTCCTGACTTTC. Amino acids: CASSLSPTPSVLTF.

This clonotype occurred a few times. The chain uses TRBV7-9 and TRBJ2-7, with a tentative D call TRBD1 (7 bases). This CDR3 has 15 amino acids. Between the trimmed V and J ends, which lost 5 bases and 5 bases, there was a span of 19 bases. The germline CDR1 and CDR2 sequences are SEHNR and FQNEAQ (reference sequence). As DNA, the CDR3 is TGTGCCAGCAGCCTCCGGGGGACCACAGGGGACGAGCAGTACTTC. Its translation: CASSLRGTTGDEQYF.

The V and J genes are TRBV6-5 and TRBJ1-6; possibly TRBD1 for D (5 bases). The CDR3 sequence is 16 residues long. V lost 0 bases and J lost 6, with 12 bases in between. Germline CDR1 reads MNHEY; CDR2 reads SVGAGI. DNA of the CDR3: TGTGCCAGCAGTTACTCGAATCCAGGGCTTAATTCACCCCTCCACTTT. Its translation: CASSYSNPGLNSPLHF.

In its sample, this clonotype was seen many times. The CDR3 spells CASSLPGSTGPQETQYF. CDR3 DNA sequence: TGTGCCAGCAGCCTTCCGGGGTCGACGGGCCCGCAAGAGACCCAGTACTTC. The chain uses TRBV5-4 and TRBJ2-5, with D perhaps matching TRBD2 (5 bases). The CDR3 is 17 amino acids. CDR1 and CDR2 from the germline V gene are SGHNT and YYREEE (reference sequence). V was pared by 4 bases and J by 2 bases, with 21 bases between. The full variable domain, its missing parts supplied by reference TRBV5-4 and TRBJ2-5, is ETGVTQSPTHLIKTRGQQVTLRCSSQSGHNTVSWYQQALGQGPQFIFQYYREEENGRGNFPPRFSGLQFPNYSSELNVNALELDDSALYLCASSLPGSTGPQETQYFGPGTRLLVL.

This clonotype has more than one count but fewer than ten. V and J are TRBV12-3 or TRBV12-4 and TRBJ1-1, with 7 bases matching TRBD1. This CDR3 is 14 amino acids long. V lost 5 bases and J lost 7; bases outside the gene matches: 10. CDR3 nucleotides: TGTGCCAGCAGTCCAAGCAGGGGGAAGGGTGAAGCTTTCTTT. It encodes CASSPSRGKGEAFF.

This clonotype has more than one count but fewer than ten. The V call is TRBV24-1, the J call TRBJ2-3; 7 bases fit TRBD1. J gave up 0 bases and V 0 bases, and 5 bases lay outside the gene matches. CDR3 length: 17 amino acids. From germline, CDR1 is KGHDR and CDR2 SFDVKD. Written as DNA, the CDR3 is TGTGCCACCAGTGATTTGAAGGGACAGTCTAGCACAGATACGCAGTATTTT. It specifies CATSDLKGQSSTDTQYF.

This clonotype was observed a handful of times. The CDR3 coding sequence is TGTGCCATCTCACGGGACGGAAATAATTCACCCCTCCACTTT. Residues: CAISRDGNNSPLHF. The rearrangement links TRBV10-3 to TRBJ1-6, with a weak D call TRBD1 (5 bases). Per germline, CDR1 ENHRY and CDR2 SYGVKD. V was pared by 8 bases and J by 5 bases, with 13 bases between. This CDR3 is built from 14 residues.

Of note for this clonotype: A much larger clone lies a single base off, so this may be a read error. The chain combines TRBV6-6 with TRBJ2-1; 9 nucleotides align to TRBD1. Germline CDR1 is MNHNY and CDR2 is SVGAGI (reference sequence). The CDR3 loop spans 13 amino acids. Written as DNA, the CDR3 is TGTGCCAGCGCGGACAGGGGTTGGAATGGGCAGTTCTTC. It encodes CASADRGWNGQFF.

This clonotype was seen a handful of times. This CDR3 is CASSYEGASDEQFF. The CDR3 region has the DNA TGTGCCAGCAGCTACGAGGGGGCGAGTGATGAGCAGTTCTTC. V gene TRBV7-9 combines with J gene TRBJ2-1; 7 bases agree with TRBD1. Germline V gives CDR1 SEHNR, CDR2 FQNEAQ (reference sequence). The junction had 8 bases not matched to a gene; V was cut back by 4 bases and J by 8 bases. The CDR3 has 14 residues.

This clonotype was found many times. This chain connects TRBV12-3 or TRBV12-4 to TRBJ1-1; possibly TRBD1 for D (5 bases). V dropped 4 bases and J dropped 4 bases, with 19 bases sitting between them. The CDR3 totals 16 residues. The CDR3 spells CASSSPGISGGTEAFF. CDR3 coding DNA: TGTGCCAGCAGTTCCCCAGGGATCTCGGGGGGCACTGAAGCTTTCTTT.